These T cell receptor beta chains were read from a single sample in a study of cytomegalovirus exposure and HLA in healthy donors. Here immunoSEQ multiplex PCR was the method, and the copy in TCRdb shows in-frame clones only, minus some. The sample gives about 84,000 clones, about 60% of which show up once; about 15% is in the top ten. Input material: PBMCs. The receptors were sampled from a middle-aged woman in good health and CMV-seropositive. Both conserved end residues are part of each CDR3. Fields, in order: D gene, clone size, J gene, V gene, CDR3 DNA, CDR3 protein. The D gene is left open where the match is weak. Part of the rows lack a size; the others show once, few, many or a class for expanded clones.

>NA|NA|TRBJ1-5|TRBV10-3
TGTGCCATCAGAGGGGTGGGCAATCAGCCCCAGCATTTT
CAIRGVGNQPQHF
>TRBD2|NA|TRBJ2-7|TRBV18
TGTGCCAGCTCACCAGTCCCCGAGCGGGGCGAGCAGTACTTC
CASSPVPERGEQYF
>TRBD2|NA|TRBJ2-7|TRBV28
TGTGCCAGCAGTACCGCTTTGCGGGGGACCTACGAGCAGTACTTC
CASSTALRGTYEQYF
>TRBD1|NA|TRBJ2-4|TRBV10-1
TGCGCCAGCAGCGAGGGACAGGGGGCCAAAAACATTCAGTACTTC
CASSEGQGAKNIQYF
>NA|few|TRBJ1-2|TRBV27
TGTGCCAGCAGGCACGACGGCGGGTGGAACTATGGCTACACCTTC
CASRHDGGWNYGYTF
>NA|few|TRBJ1-4|TRBV4-3
TGCGCCAGCAGCCAGGGCCCCGGCCAGGAAAAACTGTTTTTT
CASSQGPGQEKLFF
>TRBD2|NA|TRBJ2-3|TRBV11-3
TGTGCCAGCAGCTCTAGCGGGTACACAGATACGCAGTATTTT
CASSSSGYTDTQYF
>TRBD1|NA|TRBJ1-1|TRBV6-1
TGTGCCAGCAGTATGTACAGGGGGCGGGAAGCTTTCTTT
CASSMYRGREAFF
>NA|once|TRBJ2-7|TRBV10-3
TGTGCCATCAGTGAGTCCGCTAGCTCGGGCGAGCAGTACTTC
CAISESASSGEQYF
>TRBD2|NA|TRBJ2-1|TRBV7-2
TGTGCCAGCAGCTTAGATAGCGGGAGGAGGAATGAGCAGTTCTTC
CASSLDSGRRNEQFF
>NA|medium-sized|TRBJ2-7|TRBV18
TGTGCCAGCTCACCAGCCGGGTACGAGCAGTACTTC
CASSPAGYEQYF
>NA|NA|TRBJ2-7|TRBV9
TGTGCCAGCAGCGTAGAAGGGGCCCCCTACGAGCAGTACTTC
CASSVEGAPYEQYF
>NA|few|TRBJ2-2|TRBV6-6
TGTGCCAGCAGGGCTCGGCTAGCGAGCACCGGGGAGCTGTTTTTT
CASRARLASTGELFF
>NA|NA|TRBJ2-7|TRBV5-1
TGCGCCAGCAGCTTTGTCTCCAGGGGAGACGGAGAGCAGTACTTC
CASSFVSRGDGEQYF
>TRBD1|NA|TRBJ2-5|TRBV7-9
TGTGCCAGCAGCTTCGACAGGGGGCCTGAGACCCAGTACTTC
CASSFDRGPETQYF
>NA|NA|TRBJ1-2|TRBV29-1
TGCAGCGTAGCCCCCCGTGGGGGGAGGGGGGGCTACACCTTC
CSVAPRGGRGGYTF